This record covers a single TCR beta chain. Its antigen is undetermined. The entry originates in a study of OX40 agonist ivuxolimab in advanced cancers. Study-level results: Averaged across samples, CD8+ T cells carried more expanded clones than CD4+ did.

Using immunoSEQ multiplex PCR, the repertoire was profiled, and TCRdb retains in-frame clones only, with some absent. Of about 46,000 clones in the sample, about 88% are singletons; the top ten hold around 0.6%. CDR3 length equals 19 residues. After removal of 3 bases from V and 2 bases from J, the junction contained 15 bases not matched to a gene. Germline-derived CDR1 and CDR2 are SGDLS and YYNGEE. The sample in question was CD4+ or CD8+ T cells sorted from blood, obtained in a trial of the OX40 agonist ivuxolimab. The sequence came from an adult with an advanced solid tumor such as melanoma, head and neck, liver or kidney cancer. The rearrangement joins TRBV9 to TRBJ2-3; 10 positions agree with TRBD1. The chain's CDR3 is CASSAPRSDRGIFTDTQYF. In nucleotides, the CDR3 is TGTGCCAGCAGCGCTCCTCGATCGGACAGGGGGATCTTCACAGATACGCAGTATTTT.